This TCR beta chain came from a study of shared T cell receptors in the human thymus. Clones were sequenced by immunoSEQ multiplex PCR, and TCRdb holds only the in-frame ones, with some missing. The sample yields some 700,000 clones, around 87% seen once. This same sample was also part of a study on human thymus T cells. As that study records: Obtained as resections during corrective heart surgery, the thymus tissue was then studied.

The sequence was collected from a boy less than two years old with a congenital heart defect. Input material: thymocytes.

Here the CDR3 DNA reads TGTGCCTGGAGTGTATACGGGAAGAACTATGGCTACACCTTC. Translation gives CAWSVYGKNYGYTF. The chain combines TRBV30 with TRBJ1-2; the D is unclear. Germline V gene data show CDR1 as GTSNPN and CDR2 as SVGIG (reference sequence). This CDR3 region has 14 residues. Trimming cost V 0 bases and J 2 bases, with 10 bases left between them.